This T cell receptor beta chain is drawn from a study of blood T cells in healthy people across ages. Each sample yielded at least 5 micrograms of PBMC total RNA. From germline, CDR1 is LGHNA and CDR2 YNFKEQ. With 0 bases removed from V and 8 bases from J, the gap between germline ends came to 7 bases. This CDR3 is built from 13 residues. It was with a sample-barcoded 5' primer and a J-beta primer mix that a second PCR of roughly 7 to 12 cycles was run. All cDNA molecules were each tagged by a template-switch adaptor with 12 random nucleotides. TCRdb analysed the 5' RACE reads with MiXCR anew, one entry per CDR3 protein. Among about 1.4 million distinct CDR3 sequences listed, around 59% were seen once. This clonotype was counted only a few times.

Input material: blood. The chain recombines TRBV4-2 with TRBJ1-4; no firm D call. The sequence was collected from a man in his late teens or twenties in good health. The CDR3 nucleotides are TGTGCCAGCAGCCAAGATTTGGCGGAAAAACTGTTTTTT. Translated: CASSQDLAEKLFF.